The sequence of this TCR beta chain was determined in a study of blood T cell repertoires in COVID-19. Looking at the study overall: COVID-19 samples collected from the United States, Italy and Spain covered acute and convalescent phases. T cells, B-cell-depleted T cells, or PBMCs supplied cDNA or gDNA.

In the original workflow: Researchers report that nucleated cell counts were estimated from reference gene primer amplification. This table comes from immunoSEQ multiplex PCR, and its TCRdb copy is limited to in-frame clones, with some not included. V and J calls and clone size are given by that table; D and trimming were obtained from the DNA. This sample has under 300,000 clones, with just under 85% found just once. V lost 6 bases and J 8 bases, leaving 16 bases between the germline ends. The CDR3 is 14 amino acids. Germline V gene sequence: CDR1 LNHDA, CDR2 SQIVND (reference sequence). This receptor was identified in a man aged 50 to 60 with acute or convalescent COVID-19. The rearrangement uses TRBV19 and TRBJ1-4, with D perhaps matching TRBD1 (6 bases). The sequenced sample consisted of peripheral blood. The CDR3 nucleotides read TGTGCCAGTAGGACACAGGGCAAAGGGGAAAAACTGTTTTTT. It codes for CASRTQGKGEKLFF.